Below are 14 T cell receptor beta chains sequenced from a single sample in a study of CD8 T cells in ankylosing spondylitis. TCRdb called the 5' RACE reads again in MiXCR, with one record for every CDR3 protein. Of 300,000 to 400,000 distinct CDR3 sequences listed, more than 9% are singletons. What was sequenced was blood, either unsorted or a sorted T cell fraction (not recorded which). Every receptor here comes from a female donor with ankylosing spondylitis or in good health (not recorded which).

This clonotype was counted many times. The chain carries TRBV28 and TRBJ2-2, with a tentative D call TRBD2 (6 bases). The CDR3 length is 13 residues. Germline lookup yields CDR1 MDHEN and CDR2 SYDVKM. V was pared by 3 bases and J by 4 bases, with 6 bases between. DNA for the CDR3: TGTGCCAGCAGTTTCGGGGGCACCGGGGAGCTGTTTTTT. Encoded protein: CASSFGGTGELFF.

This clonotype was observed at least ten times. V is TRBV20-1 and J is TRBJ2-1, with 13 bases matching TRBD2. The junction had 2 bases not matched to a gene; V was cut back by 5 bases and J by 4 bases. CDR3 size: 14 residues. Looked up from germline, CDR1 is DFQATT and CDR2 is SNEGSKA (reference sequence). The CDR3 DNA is TGCAGTGCTGGACTAGCGGGGGCTTACAATGAGCAGTTCTTC. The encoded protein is CSAGLAGAYNEQFF.

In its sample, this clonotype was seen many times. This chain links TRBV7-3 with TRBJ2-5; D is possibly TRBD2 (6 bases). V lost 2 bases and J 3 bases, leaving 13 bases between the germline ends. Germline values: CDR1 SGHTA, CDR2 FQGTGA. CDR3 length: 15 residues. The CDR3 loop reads CASSLGGNEKETQYF. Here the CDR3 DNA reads TGTGCCAGCAGCTTAGGGGGGAACGAGAAAGAGACCCAGTACTTC.

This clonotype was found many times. The CDR3 DNA is TGCGCCAGCAGCTTGGAGGCGAGCAAGGAGCAGTACTTC. Residues: CASSLEASKEQYF. The chain couples TRBV5-1 to TRBJ2-7; D gene unclear. The CDR3 is 13 residues long. Trimming removed 0 bases from V and 7 bases from J, with 11 bases in between. Per the germline V gene, CDR1 is SGHRS and CDR2 is YFSETQ.

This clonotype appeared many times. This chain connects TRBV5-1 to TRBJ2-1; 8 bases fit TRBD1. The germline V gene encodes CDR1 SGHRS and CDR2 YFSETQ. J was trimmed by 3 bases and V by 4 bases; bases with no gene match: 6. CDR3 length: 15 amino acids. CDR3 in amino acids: CASSHRTGSYNEQFF. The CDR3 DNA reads TGCGCCAGCAGCCATAGGACAGGGAGCTACAATGAGCAGTTCTTC.

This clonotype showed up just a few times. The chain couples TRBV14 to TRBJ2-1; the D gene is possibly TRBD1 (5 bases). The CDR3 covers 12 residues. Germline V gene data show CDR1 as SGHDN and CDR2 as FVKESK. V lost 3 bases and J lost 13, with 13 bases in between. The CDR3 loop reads CASSQGWGNQFF. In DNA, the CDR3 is TGTGCCAGCAGCCAGGGGTGGGGCAATCAGTTCTTC. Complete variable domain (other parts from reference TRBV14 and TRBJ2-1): EAGVTQFPSHSVIEKGQTVTLRCDPISGHDNLYWYRRVMGKEIKFLLHFVKESKQDESGMPNNRFLAERTGGTYSTLKVQPAELEDSGVYFCASSQGWGNQFFGPGTRLTVL.

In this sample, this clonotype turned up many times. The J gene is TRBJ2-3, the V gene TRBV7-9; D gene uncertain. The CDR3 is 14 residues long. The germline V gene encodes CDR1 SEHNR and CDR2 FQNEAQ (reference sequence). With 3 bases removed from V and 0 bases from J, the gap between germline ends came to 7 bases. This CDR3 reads CASSFEQSTDTQYF. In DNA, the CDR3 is TGTGCCAGCAGCTTTGAACAGAGCACAGATACGCAGTATTTT.

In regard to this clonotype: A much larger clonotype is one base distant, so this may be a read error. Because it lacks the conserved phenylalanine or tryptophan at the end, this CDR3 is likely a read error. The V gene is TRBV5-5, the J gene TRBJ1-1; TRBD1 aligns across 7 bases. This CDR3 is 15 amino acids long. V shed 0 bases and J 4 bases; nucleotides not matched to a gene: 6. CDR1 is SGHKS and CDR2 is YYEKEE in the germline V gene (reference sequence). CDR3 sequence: CASSLGQGGGTEAFL. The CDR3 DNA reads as TGTGCCAGCAGCTTGGGACAGGGTGGCGGCACTGAAGCTTTCCTT.

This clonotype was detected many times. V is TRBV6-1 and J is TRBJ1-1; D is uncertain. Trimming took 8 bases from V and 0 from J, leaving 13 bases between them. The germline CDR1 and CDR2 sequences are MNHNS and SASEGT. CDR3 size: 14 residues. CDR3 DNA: TGTGCCAGCTTCGGTGGTCGCATGAACACTGAAGCTTTCTTT. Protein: CASFGGRMNTEAFF.

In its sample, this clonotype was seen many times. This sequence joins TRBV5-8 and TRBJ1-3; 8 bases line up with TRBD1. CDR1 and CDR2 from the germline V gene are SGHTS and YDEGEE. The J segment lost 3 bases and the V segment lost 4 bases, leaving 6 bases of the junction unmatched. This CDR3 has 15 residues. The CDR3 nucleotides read TGTGCCAGCAGCCCCATGGGGACAGGTGGAAACACCATATATTTT. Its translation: CASSPMGTGGNTIYF.

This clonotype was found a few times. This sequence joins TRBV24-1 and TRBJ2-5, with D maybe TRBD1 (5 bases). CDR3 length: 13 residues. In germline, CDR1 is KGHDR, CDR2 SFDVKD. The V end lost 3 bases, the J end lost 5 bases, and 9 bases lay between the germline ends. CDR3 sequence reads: CATSDRGRETQYF. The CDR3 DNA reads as TGTGCCACCAGTGATAGGGGCCGGGAGACCCAGTACTTC.

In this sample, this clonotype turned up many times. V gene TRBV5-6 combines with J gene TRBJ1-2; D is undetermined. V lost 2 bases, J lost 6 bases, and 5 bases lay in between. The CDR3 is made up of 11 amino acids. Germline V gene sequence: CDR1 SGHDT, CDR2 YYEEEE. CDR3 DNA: TGTGCCAGCAGCTTTGGAAATGGCTACACCTTC. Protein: CASSFGNGYTF.

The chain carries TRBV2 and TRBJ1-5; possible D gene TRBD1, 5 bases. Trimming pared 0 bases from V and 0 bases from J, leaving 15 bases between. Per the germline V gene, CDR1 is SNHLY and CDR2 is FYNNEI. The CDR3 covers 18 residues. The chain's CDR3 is CASSEALRGSYSNQPQHF. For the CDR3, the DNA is TGTGCCAGCAGTGAAGCGCTTCGGGGCTCCTATAGCAATCAGCCCCAGCATTTT.

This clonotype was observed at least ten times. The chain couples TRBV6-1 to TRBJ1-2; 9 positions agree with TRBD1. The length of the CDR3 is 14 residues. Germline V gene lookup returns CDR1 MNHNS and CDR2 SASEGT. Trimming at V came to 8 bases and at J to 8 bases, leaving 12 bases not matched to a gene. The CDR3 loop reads CASGRLGDREGYTF. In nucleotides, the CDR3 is TGTGCCAGCGGAAGGCTGGGGGACAGGGAAGGCTACACCTTC.